This T cell receptor (beta chain) was identified in a study of T cells expressing NK-cell markers. Overall study: It was sorted CD3+CD56-NKG2C+, CD3+CD56+NKG2C- and CD3+CD56+NKG2C+ T cells that provided the TCR beta repertoires. With respect to HCMV, seven of the eight sequenced donors were seropositive, and one was seronegative. Study conclusions and caveats: In a handful of donors, dominant clonotypes made up 28.3-60.1% of CD3+CD56-NKG2C+ cells.

There are 12 residues in the CDR3. The germline V gene encodes CDR1 SGHRS and CDR2 YFSETQ. Notes on this clonotype: No antigen is known for it.

Making the TCR beta cDNA relied on 5'RACE template switching with UMIs. TCRdb reanalyzed the 5' RACE reads and collapses them to one entry per CDR3 protein, without DNA. This sample lists around 260,000 distinct CDR3 sequences; its ten largest clones have around 3.9%. Material: blood T cells: a sorted CD56 or NKG2C T cell subset, CD4+ or CD8+ T cells, or bulk PBMC T cells (not recorded which). The clonotype originates from a woman aged 18 to 75 in good health. The rearrangement uses TRBV5-1 and TRBJ2-1; TCRdb proposes TRBD2, but this gene call is untestable without DNA. The CDR3 region is CASKGREDEQFF.